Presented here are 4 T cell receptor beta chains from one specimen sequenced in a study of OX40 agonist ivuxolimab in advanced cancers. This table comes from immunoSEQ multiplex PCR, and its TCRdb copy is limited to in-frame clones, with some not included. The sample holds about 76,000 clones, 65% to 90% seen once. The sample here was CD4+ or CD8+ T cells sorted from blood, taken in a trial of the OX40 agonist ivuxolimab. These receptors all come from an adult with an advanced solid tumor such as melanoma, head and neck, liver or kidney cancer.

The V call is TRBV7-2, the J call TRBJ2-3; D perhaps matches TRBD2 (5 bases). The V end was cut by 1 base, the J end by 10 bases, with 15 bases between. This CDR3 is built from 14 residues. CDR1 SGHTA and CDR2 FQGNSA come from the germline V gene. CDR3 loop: CASSLDSGRVSQYF. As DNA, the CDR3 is TGTGCCAGCAGCTTAGACTCGGGAAGGGTATCGCAGTATTTT. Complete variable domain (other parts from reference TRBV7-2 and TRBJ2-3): GAGVSQSPSNKVTEKGKDVELRCDPISGHTALYWYRQSLGQGLEFLIYFQGNSAPDKSGLPSDRFSAERTGGSVSTLTIQRTQQEDSAVYLCASSLDSGRVSQYFGPGTRLTVL.

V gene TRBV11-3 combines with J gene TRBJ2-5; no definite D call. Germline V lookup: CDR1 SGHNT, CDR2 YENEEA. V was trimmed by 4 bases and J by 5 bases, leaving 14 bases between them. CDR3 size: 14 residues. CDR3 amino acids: CASSSSKPGETQYF. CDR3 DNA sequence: TGTGCCAGCAGCTCCAGTAAGCCTGGGGAGACCCAGTACTTC. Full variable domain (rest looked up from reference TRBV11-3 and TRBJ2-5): EAGVVQSPRYKIIEKKQPVAFWCNPISGHNTLYWYLQNLGQGPELLIRYENEEAVDDSQLPKDRFSAERLKGVDSTLKIQPAELGDSAVYLCASSSSKPGETQYFGPGTRLLVL.

CDR3 bases: TGTGCCAGCAGTTATAGGGGCCCTCGGGAGCAGTACTTC. Its translation: CASSYRGPREQYF. The chain combines TRBV6-5 with TRBJ2-7; a possible D gene is TRBD1 (5 bases). V lost 3 bases to trimming and J lost 7 bases, with 13 bases between them. Germline values: CDR1 MNHEY, CDR2 SVGAGI. The CDR3 loop spans 13 amino acids.

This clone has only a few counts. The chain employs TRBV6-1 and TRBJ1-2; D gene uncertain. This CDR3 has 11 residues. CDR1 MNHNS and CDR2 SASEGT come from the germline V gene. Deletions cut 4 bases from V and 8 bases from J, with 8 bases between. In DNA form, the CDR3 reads TGTGCCAGCAGTGCGTCACGGGGCTACACCTTC. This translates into CASSASRGYTF.